The entry below gives a single T cell receptor (beta chain) sequence along with its context. Antigen: not known. These data originate in a study of cytomegalovirus exposure and HLA in healthy donors. Study-level findings and limits: Follow-up analysis seemed to connect common viral pathogens with several of the most significant clusters identified. Earlier analysis yielded a pattern in which most TCR beta V segments were productive about 90% or about 30% of the time.

The study ran its PCR with 60 Vbeta and 13 Jbeta primers. Measured with immunoSEQ multiplex PCR; TCRdb has only the in-frame clones, and not every one. Of some 120,000 clones in the sample, 65% to 75% were seen once. Trimming at V came to 0 bases and at J to 8 bases, leaving 4 bases not matched to a gene. The CDR3 spans 16 residues. In germline, CDR1 is MNHNY, CDR2 SVGAGI (reference sequence). This sequence joins TRBV6-6 and TRBJ1-6; the match to TRBD1 covers 10 bases. Material: PBMCs. This clonotype originated in a woman aged 45 to 65 in good health and CMV-seropositive. The CDR3 here is CASSYSTGTGDSPLHF. CDR3 in DNA: TGTGCCAGCAGTTACTCGACCGGGACAGGGGATTCACCCCTCCACTTT.